This T cell receptor beta chain was documented in a study of control samples from healthy donors and cancer patients. This clone has only one observation. A junction boundary mismatches the germline segment, possibly from a read error. Germline CDR1 reads SGHVS; CDR2 reads FQNEAQ. This CDR3 comprises 13 residues. Profiling relied on immunoSEQ multiplex PCR, and the TCRdb table lists in-frame clones only, not all of them. The profile shows 150,000 to 200,000 clones, just under 95% of them singletons. Sequencing was done on a sample of blood. This clonotype was obtained from a woman in her forties in good health. The V call is TRBV7-8, the J call TRBJ2-5, with 8 bases aligning to TRBD2. CDR3 residues: CASRRTSQEPQYF. The DNA of the CDR3 is TGTGCCAGCAGGAGGACTAGCCAAGAGCCCCAGTACTTC.